This T cell receptor beta chain was profiled in a study of T cell repertoires in cytomegalovirus infection. As for the study in general: CMV infection together with matching HLA type was indicated by public TCR beta signatures. Study-level findings and limits: The study identified carriers of CMV plus the relevant HLA from cumulative public TCR beta family frequency. Dominating the ex vivo response were TCR beta clonotypes that were CMV-specific and HLA-C-restricted.

One entry per CDR3 protein results from TCRdb running MiXCR on the reads. This table has 290,000 or so distinct CDR3 sequences, under 30% appearing once. In the case of this clonotype: Its target is not known. At one boundary the junction diverges from the germline segment, which might be a read error.

Material: PBMCs. This clonotype was sampled from a human donor in good health (CMV status not recorded). Some clones in this sample may be carry-over from other donors' samples.

The CDR3 is CASDTGTRNNGQFF. CDR3 nucleotide sequence: TGTGCCAGCGATACCGGGACTAGAAACAATGGGCAGTTCTTC. The V call is TRBV2, the J call TRBJ2-1; 8 positions match TRBD2. CDR1 is SNHLY, CDR2 FYNNEI, per germline. This CDR3 contains 14 residues.